The 10 T cell receptor beta chains presented below share a single source sample, sequenced in a study of T cell repertoires in cytomegalovirus infection. From the reads, TCRdb called clonotypes with MiXCR, one entry per CDR3 protein. This table holds 680,000 or so distinct CDR3 sequences, roughly a third found once. The source material was PBMCs. The receptor set was obtained from a human donor in good health (CMV status not recorded). Some clones in this sample may be carry-over from other donors' samples.

This clonotype was seen many times. The chain couples TRBV7-2 to TRBJ2-2, with 9 bases that match TRBD1. The CDR3 spans 16 residues. Germline CDR1 and CDR2: SGHTA and FQGNSA. Trimming cost V 5 bases and J 2 bases; bases outside gene matches: 6. CDR3 sequence (DNA): TGTGCCAGCAGCCCAAGACAGGGGGGAAACACCGGGGAGCTGTTTTTT. Amino acid sequence: CASSPRQGGNTGELFF.

This clonotype showed up just once. Just one base apart from a much larger clone, this may be a read error. V is TRBV7-2 and J is TRBJ2-2, with 7 bases lining up with TRBD2. In germline, CDR1 is SGHTA, CDR2 FQGNSA. This CDR3 is built from 15 residues. V was pared by 5 bases and J by 5 bases, with 8 bases of the junction left unmatched. CDR3 sequence (DNA): TGTGCCAGCAGCCCCCTGGGAGGGAGTACCGGGGAGCTGTTTTTT. It is translated as CASSPLGGSTGELFF.

The genes are TRBV7-3 and TRBJ2-3; possibly TRBD1 for D (5 bases). The CDR3 contains 13 residues. The germline V gene encodes CDR1 SGHTA and CDR2 FQGTGA. Trimming removed 5 bases at V and 4 bases at J, with 10 bases between. The CDR3 loop reads CASSGQGSDTQYF. The CDR3 DNA reads as TGTGCCAGCAGCGGTCAGGGTTCAGATACGCAGTATTTT.

On this clonotype: A much larger clone sits a single nucleotide away, making a read error possible. V is TRBV7-3 and J is TRBJ1-5; 7 positions agree with TRBD1. The CDR3 is 18 amino acids. The germline V gene has CDR1 SGHTA and CDR2 FQGTGA. V was pared by 2 bases and J by 11 bases, with 21 bases of the junction left unmatched. The CDR3 protein is CASSLSVLFVTGRSAQHF. In DNA, the CDR3 is TGTGCCAGCAGCTTATCGGTTTTGTTTGTGACAGGGCGGTCGGCCCAGCATTTT.

The rearrangement uses TRBV28 and TRBJ1-3; tentatively, D is TRBD1 (5 bases). CDR1 is MDHEN, CDR2 SYDVKM, per germline. V lost 7 bases and J lost 4, with 11 bases in between. The length of the CDR3 is 13 residues. CDR3 loop: CASTRGRGNTIYF. CDR3 DNA: TGTGCCAGCACCCGGGGACGCGGAAACACCATATATTTT. Variable domain in full (rest from reference TRBV28 and TRBJ1-3): DVKVTQSSRYLVKRTGEKVFLECVQDMDHENMFWYRQDPGLGLRLIYFSYDVKMKEKGDIPEGYSVSREKKERFSLILESASTNQTSMYLCASTRGRGNTIYFGEGSWLTVV.

The sample holds a few counts of this clonotype. This chain uses TRBV19 with TRBJ1-6; D gene ambiguous. Germline V gene sequence: CDR1 LNHDA, CDR2 SQIVND (reference sequence). The CDR3 is 16 residues long. V lost 0 bases to trimming and J lost 9 bases, with 15 bases between them. Here the CDR3 reads CASSIDRTAGFSPLHF. CDR3 DNA: TGTGCCAGTAGTATAGATCGGACGGCGGGATTTTCACCCCTCCACTTT. Full variable domain (outside the CDR3, taken from reference TRBV19 and TRBJ1-6): DGGITQSPKYLFRKEGQNVTLSCEQNLNHDAMYWYRQDPGQGLRLIYYSQIVNDFQKGDIAEGYSVSREKKESFPLTVTSAQKNPTAFYLCASSIDRTAGFSPLHFGNGTRLTVT.

This chain links TRBV13 with TRBJ1-5; TRBD1 agrees at 8 bases. Losses at the gene ends were 5 bases for V and 0 bases for J; bases not matched to a gene: 9. The germline V gene has CDR1 PRHDT and CDR2 FYEKMQ (reference sequence). This CDR3 has 17 amino acids. The CDR3 coding sequence is TGTGCCAGCAGCCGAAGACAGGGGAGGGTTAGCAATCAGCCCCAGCATTTT. Protein: CASSRRQGRVSNQPQHF.

A remark on this clonotype: Sequence at one end of the junction differs from germline and may be a read error. V and J are TRBV7-2 and TRBJ2-7, with 7 bases aligning to TRBD1. The CDR3 sequence is 16 residues long. Per germline, CDR1 SGHTA and CDR2 FQGNSA. CDR3 region: CAIRTVGTVSYYEPYF. CDR3 sequence (DNA): TGTGCCATCAGGACGGTAGGGACAGTGAGCTACTACGAGCCGTACTTC.

Note on this clonotype: Here the CDR3 omits its conserved ending phenylalanine or tryptophan, so a read error is the likely source. CDR3 DNA: TGTGCCAGCAGTTACTATGGGGGTCCTACCTACGAGCAGTACTTA. This gives the protein CASSYYGGPTYEQYL. This chain uses TRBV6-2 or TRBV6-3 with TRBJ2-7; D possibly matches TRBD1 or TRBD2 (5 bases each). The CDR3 totals 15 residues. With 1 base removed from V and 2 bases from J, the gap between germline ends came to 12 bases. Germline V gene lookup returns CDR1 MNHEY and CDR2 SVGEGT.

A remark on this clonotype: With a much larger clone just one base away, this may be a read error. V is TRBV7-2 and J is TRBJ2-7, with a tentative D call TRBD1 (6 bases). Germline CDR1 SGHTA, CDR2 FQGNSA. The length of the CDR3 is 16 residues. The germline V and J ends were trimmed by 1 base and 4 bases, with 17 bases remaining between them. The chain's CDR3 is CASSLVITGKPYEQYF. As DNA, the CDR3 is TGTGCCAGCAGCTTAGTCATAACAGGGAAGCCTTACGAGCAGTACTTC.